The next 3 T cell receptor beta chains were all read from a single sample in a study of vaccination and CD4 T cells after COVID-19. Cultured CD4+ T cell DNA underwent sequencing with the Oncomine TCR Beta short-read assay. MiXCR, run by TCRdb on the PCR reads, gives a single entry per CDR3 protein. This table has 9,500 to 15,000 distinct CDR3 sequences, 50% appearing once. Treatment specified: approximately nine-day PBMC culture with coronavirus spike peptide pools or control peptides (ViraFEST assay). For these receptors, no antigen is known. The source material was CD4+ T cells from blood, cultured in vitro. These receptors all come from a human donor who had recovered from COVID-19.

CDR3 amino acids: CSANRDTLSNEQYF. DNA for the CDR3: TGCAGTGCTAACCGGGACACCCTTTCGAACGAGCAGTACTTC. This chain uses TRBV20-1 with TRBJ2-7; TRBD1 might be the D (6 bases). From germline, CDR1 is DFQATT and CDR2 SNEGSKA (reference sequence). The CDR3 consists of 14 residues. V shed 4 bases and J shed 5 bases, with 18 bases lying between them.

The CDR3 spells CSVTQGRNTIYF. CDR3 DNA: TGCAGTGTTACCCAGGGGCGAAACACCATATATTTT. The chain carries TRBV20-1 and TRBJ1-3, with a tentative D call TRBD1 (6 bases). V was cut by 7 bases and J by 5 bases, with 12 bases left in between. Germline V CDR1 and CDR2: DFQATT, SNEGSKA (reference sequence). This CDR3 comprises 12 residues.

This sequence joins TRBV7-4 and TRBJ1-5; no clear D gene. From germline, CDR1 is SGHVT and CDR2 SQSDAQ. The CDR3 totals 19 residues. The V end was cut by 0 bases, the J end by 4 bases, with 22 bases between. The CDR3 nucleotides read TGTGCCAGCAGCTTAGCGCTAATTAGGCAGAGGATAAGTAATCAGCCCCAGCATTTT. Amino acids: CASSLALIRQRISNQPQHF.